These 27 T cell receptor beta chains share one sample of origin, sequenced in a study of neurological immune-mediated disorders. TCRdb itself ran the 5' RACE reads through MiXCR, one entry per CDR3 protein. The sample comprises some 46,000 distinct CDR3 sequences, approximately 4.5% of which are singletons, and 5.7% rests with the top ten. Material for sequencing was PBMCs. The receptors were sampled from a woman aged 55-75 years with multiple sclerosis.

This clonotype occurred many times. The chain couples TRBV10-3 to TRBJ2-7; TRBD2 matches 13 bases. The CDR3 totals 15 residues. V was clipped by 6 bases and J by 2 bases; unmatched bases: 4. The germline V gene encodes CDR1 ENHRY and CDR2 SYGVKD. CDR3 DNA: TGTGCCATCAGCTCGACTAGCGGGGGGCCCTACGAGCAGTACGTC. Its translation: CAISSTSGGPYEQYV.

A few counts support this clonotype. The CDR3 protein is CASRSQTGTSHNEQFF. DNA for the CDR3: TGTGCCAGCAGGTCCCAGACAGGGACTAGCCACAATGAGCAGTTCTTC. The chain joins TRBV7-2 to TRBJ2-1; 9 positions match TRBD2. Looked up from germline, CDR1 is SGHTA and CDR2 is FQGNSA. The CDR3 contains 16 residues. V shed 6 bases and J 5 bases; nucleotides not matched to a gene: 11.

There are a few counts of this clonotype. This may arise from a read error, as a much more abundant clone is one base away. The chain links TRBV7-2 to TRBJ2-3; D remains ambiguous. Germline V gene lookup returns CDR1 SGHTA and CDR2 FQGNSA. The CDR3 has 11 amino acids. Trimming removed 5 bases at V and 2 bases at J, with 2 bases between. The CDR3 coding sequence is TGTGCCAGCAGCCTCACAGATACGCAGTATTTT. Protein sequence: CASSLTDTQYF. Based on the CDR3 plus reference TRBV7-2 and TRBJ2-3, the full variable domain is GAGVSQSPSNKVTEKGKDVELRCDPISGHTALYWYRQSLGQGLEFLIYFQGNSAPDKSGLPSDRFSAERTGGSVSTLTIQRTQQEDSAVYLCASSLTDTQYFGPGTRLTVL.

This clonotype was counted ten times or more. The J gene is TRBJ1-6, the V gene TRBV6-2 or TRBV6-3, with D perhaps TRBD1 (6 bases). The CDR3 extends over 15 amino acids. Trimming took 3 bases from V and 8 from J, leaving 14 bases between them. Germline values: CDR1 MNHEY, CDR2 SVGEGT. This CDR3 is CASSYLDSQHSPLHF. The DNA for the CDR3 is TGTGCCAGCAGTTATCTGGACAGCCAACATTCACCCCTCCACTTT.

This clonotype was seen ten or more times. CDR3 loop: CSARWGNTEAFF. The CDR3 nucleotides read TGCAGTGCTAGATGGGGGAACACTGAAGCTTTCTTT. This sequence joins TRBV20-1 and TRBJ1-1; D not resolved. Germline V gene lookup returns CDR1 DFQATT and CDR2 SNEGSKA (reference sequence). V lost 2 bases and J 1 base, leaving 5 bases between the germline ends. The CDR3 has 12 residues.

This clonotype came up many times. The rearrangement uses TRBV25-1 and TRBJ2-2; D is perhaps TRBD1 (5 bases). V lost 3 bases and J 6 bases, leaving 8 bases between the germline ends. This CDR3 has 13 residues. Germline lookup yields CDR1 MGHDK and CDR2 SYGVNS. The CDR3 coding sequence is TGTGCCAGCAGTGATTGGGGCGCCGGGGAGCTGTTTTTT. Protein product: CASSDWGAGELFF.

The chain uses TRBV20-1 and TRBJ1-2; possibly TRBD1 for D (5 bases). CDR3 size: 14 residues. Germline loops: CDR1 DFQATT, CDR2 SNEGSKA (reference sequence). V lost 8 bases and J 4 bases, leaving 20 bases between the germline ends. CDR3 region: CSPGVGRDFYGYTF. CDR3 sequence (DNA): TGCAGTCCGGGGGTGGGCAGAGACTTCTATGGCTACACCTTC.

This clonotype was counted at least ten times. V and J are TRBV5-1 and TRBJ2-7, with 8 bases fitting TRBD2. The CDR3 runs to 15 residues. Trimming at V came to 2 bases and at J to 2 bases, leaving 6 bases not matched to a gene. Germline V CDR1 and CDR2: SGHRS, YFSETQ. This CDR3 reads CASSFSGGGTYEQYF. The CDR3 region has the DNA TGCGCCAGCAGCTTCTCCGGGGGGGGGACCTACGAGCAGTACTTC.

Ten or more counts support this clonotype. The J gene is TRBJ1-1, the V gene TRBV5-1; TRBD1 might be the D (6 bases). This CDR3 has 14 amino acids. With 4 bases removed from V and 1 base from J, the gap between germline ends came to 11 bases. Germline V gene sequence: CDR1 SGHRS, CDR2 YFSETQ. The CDR3 coding sequence is TGCGCCAGCAGCCTCGGGACACAGAACACTGAAGCTTTCTTT. Amino acid sequence: CASSLGTQNTEAFF.

This clonotype was counted a few times. This chain connects TRBV7-2 to TRBJ1-3, with D unresolved. Germline V CDR1 and CDR2: SGHTA, FQGNSA. The CDR3 contains 13 residues. Deletions cut 4 bases from V and 4 bases from J, with 8 bases between. The CDR3 DNA is TGTGCCAGCAGCTCGAACGTGGGAAACACCATATATTTT. Translating gives CASSSNVGNTIYF.

The table lists this clonotype with many counts. The V and J genes are TRBV5-1 and TRBJ2-7; D uncertain. The CDR3 spans 15 residues. CDR1 and CDR2 from the germline V gene are SGHRS and YFSETQ. Trimming left V 0 bases short and J 0 bases short, with 10 bases between. The CDR3, as DNA: TGCGCCAGCAGCTTGGGTGGCCCCCCCTCCTACGAGCAGTACTTC. Protein: CASSLGGPPSYEQYF.

The sample holds many counts of this clonotype. This chain links TRBV28 with TRBJ1-4; TRBD1 matches 8 bases. The CDR3 extends over 16 amino acids. Looked up from germline, CDR1 is MDHEN and CDR2 is SYDVKM. V was pared by 6 bases and J by 3 bases, with 9 bases of the junction left unmatched. The CDR3 sequence is CASSQTTGGPNEKLFF. The CDR3 DNA reads TGTGCCAGCAGCCAAACCACAGGGGGACCTAATGAAAAACTGTTTTTT.

This clonotype appeared many times. The chain recombines TRBV20-1 with TRBJ2-5; 11 bases agree with TRBD1. This CDR3 has 13 residues. V shed 6 bases, J shed 12 bases, and the junction held 12 bases outside the gene matches. CDR1 is DFQATT, CDR2 SNEGSKA, per germline (reference sequence). The CDR3 sequence is CSARTGGLSVEYF. The CDR3 DNA sequence: TGCAGTGCCCGGACAGGGGGCCTTAGCGTAGAGTACTTC.

This clonotype appeared a few times. The chain joins TRBV11-2 to TRBJ2-1, with D possibly called TRBD1 or TRBD2 (6 bases each). Germline V gives CDR1 SGHAT, CDR2 FQNNGV. V gave up 3 bases and J gave up 7 bases, with 13 bases separating them. This CDR3 contains 14 residues. The CDR3 loop is CASSFGGIKNEQFF. The CDR3 DNA reads TGTGCCAGCAGCTTCGGGGGCATAAAAAATGAGCAGTTCTTC.

This clonotype was counted between two and nine times. The gene calls are TRBV3-1 and TRBJ1-1, with TRBD1 as a possible D gene (6 bases). Trimming pared 1 base from V and 3 bases from J, leaving 18 bases between. CDR1 is LGHDT and CDR2 is YNNKEL in the germline V gene (reference sequence). This CDR3 contains 17 residues. The CDR3 DNA reads as TGTGCCAGCAGCCAAGTAAGGTATCGGGGGCAGCACACTGAAGCTTTCTTT. This encodes CASSQVRYRGQHTEAFF.

This sequence joins TRBV5-1 and TRBJ1-2; D not resolved. CDR3 length: 14 residues. Germline-derived CDR1 and CDR2 are SGHRS and YFSETQ. V dropped 0 bases and J dropped 2 bases, with 8 bases sitting between them. In DNA form, the CDR3 reads TGCGCCAGCAGCTTGGCCCCAGAGAACTATGGCTACACCTTC. Its protein product is CASSLAPENYGYTF.

The gene calls are TRBV11-1 and TRBJ2-3; possibly TRBD2 for D (6 bases). V lost 4 bases, J lost 9 bases, and 20 bases lay in between. Germline V lookup: CDR1 SGHAT, CDR2 FQDESV (reference sequence). The CDR3 runs 15 residues. CDR3 sequence (DNA): TGTGCCAGCAGCTCAAACCGGGACTTGGAAGGGACGCAGTATTTT. Encoded protein: CASSSNRDLEGTQYF.

This clonotype was counted at least ten times. V usage is TRBV20-1 and J usage is TRBJ2-7, with D possibly being TRBD1 (6 bases). Looked up from germline, CDR1 is DFQATT and CDR2 is SNEGSKA (reference sequence). CDR3 length: 14 residues. V lost 4 bases and J lost 0, with 13 bases in between. The CDR3 sequence: CSAKLPGHSYEQYF. The CDR3, as DNA: TGCAGTGCTAAACTCCCGGGACACTCCTACGAGCAGTACTTC.

This clonotype was seen at least ten times. The rearrangement links TRBV20-1 to TRBJ1-2, with 9 bases identical to TRBD1. Trimming at V came to 3 bases and at J to 7 bases, leaving 3 bases not matched to a gene. Per the germline V gene, CDR1 is DFQATT and CDR2 is SNEGSKA (reference sequence). The CDR3 totals 12 residues. CDR3 sequence: CSARDRGPGYTF. CDR3 DNA sequence: TGCAGTGCTAGGGACAGGGGACCTGGCTACACCTTC.

This clonotype showed up many times. The rearrangement uses TRBV4-2 and TRBJ1-4; D gene uncertain. The V end was cut by 1 base, the J end by 8 bases, with 5 bases between. The CDR3 is 12 amino acids. Germline CDR1 LGHNA, CDR2 YNFKEQ. CDR3 region: CASSQVIEKLFF. The CDR3 coding sequence is TGTGCCAGCAGCCAAGTCATCGAAAAACTGTTTTTT.

This clonotype was counted at least ten times. The chain carries TRBV20-1 and TRBJ2-3, with D perhaps given as TRBD1 or TRBD2 (5 bases each). Germline V gene data show CDR1 as DFQATT and CDR2 as SNEGSKA (reference sequence). CDR3 length: 15 amino acids. V was pared by 2 bases and J by 0 bases, with 12 bases between. The CDR3 sequence: CSARQVGASTDTQYF. Written as DNA, the CDR3 is TGCAGTGCTAGACAGGTCGGGGCTAGCACAGATACGCAGTATTTT.

V gene TRBV20-1 combines with J gene TRBJ2-3, with TRBD2 matching 8 bases. The CDR3 contains 13 residues. Germline V gives CDR1 DFQATT, CDR2 SNEGSKA (reference sequence). V gave up 3 bases and J gave up 6 bases; unmatched junction bases: 5. Here the CDR3 reads CSASGGGRDTQYF. CDR3 in DNA: TGCAGTGCTAGCGGGGGGGGCCGGGATACGCAGTATTTT.

This clonotype was observed at least ten times. The J gene is TRBJ2-2, the V gene TRBV20-1; D remains ambiguous. Trimming cost V 5 bases and J 1 base, with 11 bases left between them. This CDR3 contains 14 residues. The germline V gene encodes CDR1 DFQATT and CDR2 SNEGSKA (reference sequence). The CDR3 sequence: CSALWSWNTGELFF. In DNA form, the CDR3 reads TGCAGTGCTCTGTGGAGTTGGAACACCGGGGAGCTGTTTTTT.

This clonotype was counted many times. V usage is TRBV5-1 and J usage is TRBJ1-1, with D uncertain. The CDR3 spans 14 residues. The V gene lost 0 bases and the J gene lost 0 bases, with 6 bases spanning the gap. Per the germline V gene, CDR1 is SGHRS and CDR2 is YFSETQ. CDR3 in DNA: TGCGCCAGCAGCTTGGTGGGTATGAACACTGAAGCTTTCTTT. It translates to CASSLVGMNTEAFF.

The chain combines TRBV25-1 with TRBJ2-3; 10 nucleotides line up with TRBD2. This CDR3 contains 14 residues. CDR1 MGHDK and CDR2 SYGVNS come from the germline V gene. The J segment lost 2 bases and the V segment lost 10 bases, leaving 6 bases of the junction unmatched. The CDR3 spells CANPLAGNTDTQYF. DNA for the CDR3: TGTGCCAACCCACTAGCGGGGAACACAGATACGCAGTATTTT. The full variable domain, in which reference TRBV25-1 and TRBJ2-3 provide the parts outside the CDR3, is EADIYQTPRYLVIGTGKKITLECSQTMGHDKMYWYQQDPGMELHLIHYSYGVNSTEKGDLSSESTVSRIRTEHFPLTLESARPSHTSQYLCANPLAGNTDTQYFGPGTRLTVL.

This clonotype was counted many times. This chain uses TRBV29-1 with TRBJ1-5, with D perhaps TRBD1 (5 bases). With 4 bases removed from V and 5 bases from J, the gap between germline ends came to 9 bases. The CDR3 is 12 residues long. The germline V gene has CDR1 SQVTM and CDR2 ANQGSEA. The CDR3: CSVAGSDQPQHF. The CDR3 DNA sequence: TGCAGCGTTGCAGGGTCTGATCAGCCCCAGCATTTT.

There are many counts of this clonotype. J is TRBJ2-4 and V is TRBV6-6; no reliable D call. From germline, CDR1 is MNHNY and CDR2 SVGAGI (reference sequence). The V end was cut by 7 bases, the J end by 8 bases, with 12 bases between. CDR3 length: 12 amino acids. The CDR3: CASNPDGDIQYF. The CDR3 nucleotides are TGTGCCAGCAACCCAGACGGCGACATTCAGTACTTC.